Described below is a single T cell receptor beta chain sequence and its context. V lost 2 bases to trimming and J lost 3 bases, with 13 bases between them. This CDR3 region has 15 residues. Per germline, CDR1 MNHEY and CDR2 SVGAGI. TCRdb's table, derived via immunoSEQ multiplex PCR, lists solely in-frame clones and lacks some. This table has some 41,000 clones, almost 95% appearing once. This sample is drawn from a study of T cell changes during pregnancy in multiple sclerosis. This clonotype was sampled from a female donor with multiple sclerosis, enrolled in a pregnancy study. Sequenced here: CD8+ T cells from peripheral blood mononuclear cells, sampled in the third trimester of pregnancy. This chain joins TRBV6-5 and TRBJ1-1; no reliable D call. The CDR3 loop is CASSYRGSWDTEAFF. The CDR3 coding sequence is TGTGCCAGCAGTTACCGAGGCAGCTGGGACACTGAAGCTTTCTTT.